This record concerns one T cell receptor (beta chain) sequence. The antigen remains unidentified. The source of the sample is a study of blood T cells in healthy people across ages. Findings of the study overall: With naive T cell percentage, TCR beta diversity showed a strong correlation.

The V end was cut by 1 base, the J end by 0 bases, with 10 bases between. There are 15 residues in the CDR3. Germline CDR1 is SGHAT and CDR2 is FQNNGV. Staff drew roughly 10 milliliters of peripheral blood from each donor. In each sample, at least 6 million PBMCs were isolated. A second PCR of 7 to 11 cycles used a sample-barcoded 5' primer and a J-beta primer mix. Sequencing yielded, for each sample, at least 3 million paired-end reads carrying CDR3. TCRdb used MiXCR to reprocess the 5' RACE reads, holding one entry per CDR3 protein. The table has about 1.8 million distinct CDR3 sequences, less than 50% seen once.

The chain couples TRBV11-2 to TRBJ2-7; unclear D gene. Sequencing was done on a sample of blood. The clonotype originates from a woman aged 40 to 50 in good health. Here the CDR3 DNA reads TGTGCCAGCAGCTTAGCCTCGCGGAGCTCCTACGAGCAGTACTTC. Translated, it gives CASSLASRSSYEQYF.